This T cell receptor (beta chain) was observed in a study of CD8+CD57+ T cells in acquired aplastic anemia. The CDR3 loop spans 15 amino acids. The V gene's germline CDR1 is SGHTS and CDR2 YDEGEE. Trimming removed 4 bases from V and 8 bases from J, with 18 bases in between. There are a few counts of this clonotype. CDR3 and TCR beta VDJ profiling relied on a genomic DNA template. TCRdb re-analysed the reads in MiXCR, keeping a single row per CDR3 protein. The sample holds a few hundred thousand distinct CDR3 sequences, 50% to 70% seen once. The source material was sorted CD4+, CD8+, or CD8+CD57+ T cells (not recorded which) from PBMCs. This clonotype was obtained from a human donor with severe aplastic anemia or a healthy control (not recorded which). V usage is TRBV5-8 and J usage is TRBJ1-4; D gene uncertain. CDR3 amino acids: CASSGPDSSSEKLFF. Written as DNA, the CDR3 is TGTGCCAGCAGCGGCCCGGACTCTAGCAGCGAAAAACTGTTTTTT.